This T cell receptor beta chain was sequenced in a study of T cell responses to AZD1222 COVID-19 vaccine. Turning to this clone: Its antigen remains unidentified.

The germline V gene has CDR1 MDHEN and CDR2 SYDVKM. This CDR3 is 14 amino acids long. The germline V and J ends were trimmed by 3 bases and 5 bases, with 13 bases remaining between them. Clones were read by immunoSEQ multiplex PCR, and TCRdb kept only the in-frame ones, dropping some. Among tens of thousands of clones listed, 80% to 90% were seen once. General study results and limits: Baseline seropositivity characterized only a handful of AZD1222 recipients.

This specimen was peripheral blood, taken 28 days after the second AZD1222 dose. The receptor comes from an adult who received the AZD1222 COVID-19 vaccine. The V gene is TRBV28, the J gene TRBJ2-5; D possibly corresponds to TRBD2 (7 bases). CDR3 DNA sequence: TGTGCCAGCAGTTTCGCGCGGGGGCTGGAGACCCAGTACTTC. Protein: CASSFARGLETQYF.